A single sample gave rise to the 9 T cell receptor beta chains below, sequenced in a study of cytomegalovirus exposure and HLA in healthy donors. A multiplex PCR was run with 60 Vbeta primers and 13 Jbeta primers. Data came from immunoSEQ multiplex PCR; TCRdb stores just in-frame clones and leaves some out. Altogether tens of thousands of clones are present, about 80% being singletons, with the ten largest covering approximately 1.5%. Sequencing was carried out using PBMCs. All receptors come from a male donor in good health and CMV-seronegative.

This clone was seen only a few times. The chain uses TRBV4-3 and TRBJ2-1; TRBD2 might be the D (5 bases). The germline V gene has CDR1 LGHNA and CDR2 YSLEER. Trimming took 0 bases from V and 6 from J, leaving 15 bases between them. The CDR3 is 16 residues long. CDR3: CASSQDRGSRGNEQFF. CDR3 DNA sequence: TGCGCCAGCAGCCAAGATAGAGGGAGTCGTGGCAATGAGCAGTTCTTC.

This clone was counted between two and nine times. This chain connects TRBV7-8 to TRBJ2-1; 10 nucleotides line up with TRBD2. Germline V lookup: CDR1 SGHVS, CDR2 FQNEAQ. CDR3 length equals 18 residues. The V segment lost 5 bases and the J segment 3 bases; nucleotides outside the gene matches: 13. The CDR3 DNA follows: TGTGCCAGCAGCAGAGGACTAGCGGATTCTCCTCTCTACAATGAGCAGTTCTTC. Amino acid sequence: CASSRGLADSPLYNEQFF.

The chain recombines TRBV9 with TRBJ2-6, with D maybe TRBD2 (5 bases). Germline V lookup: CDR1 SGDLS, CDR2 YYNGEE. V was trimmed by 7 bases and J by 0 bases, leaving 14 bases between them. There are 16 residues in the CDR3. CDR3 in amino acids: CASEGTVVSGANVLTF. CDR3 nucleotide sequence: TGTGCCAGCGAGGGCACAGTCGTCTCTGGGGCCAACGTCCTGACTTTC. The full variable domain, its missing parts supplied by reference TRBV9 and TRBJ2-6, is DSGVTQTPKHLITATGQRVTLRCSPRSGDLSVYWYQQSLDQGLQFLIQYYNGEERAKGNILERFSAQQFPDLHSELNLSSLELGDSALYFCASEGTVVSGANVLTFGAGSRLTVL.

The rearrangement uses TRBV14 and TRBJ2-6; D call uncertain. Germline V lookup: CDR1 SGHDN, CDR2 FVKESK. This CDR3 is 17 amino acids long. Trimming cost V 4 bases and J 0 bases, with 13 bases left between them. CDR3: CASSPEYLRSGANVLTF. CDR3 DNA: TGTGCCAGCAGCCCCGAATACTTACGCTCTGGGGCCAACGTCCTGACTTTC.

The rearrangement uses TRBV28 and TRBJ1-2; possible D gene TRBD1, 6 bases. The CDR3 is made up of 17 amino acids. The ends were cut back, 7 bases at V and 6 bases at J, with 27 bases in the middle. CDR1 and CDR2 (germline): MDHEN, SYDVKM. As DNA, the CDR3 is TGTGCCAGCACCTCAGGCTCTCCGATACAGGGCTCCCATGGCTACACCTTC. Residues: CASTSGSPIQGSHGYTF.

The chain links TRBV27 to TRBJ2-7; no clear D. The length of the CDR3 is 14 residues. The V gene lost 2 bases and the J gene lost 0 bases, with 8 bases spanning the gap. CDR1 and CDR2 from the germline V gene are MNHEY and SMNVEV (reference sequence). DNA of the CDR3: TGTGCCAGCAGTTTAAGACTTAACTCCTACGAGCAGTACTTC. It yields the protein CASSLRLNSYEQYF.

The chain combines TRBV7-9 with TRBJ2-1; no reliable D call. This CDR3 comprises 14 residues. Germline V gives CDR1 SEHNR, CDR2 FQNEAQ (reference sequence). V dropped 6 bases and J dropped 3 bases, with 12 bases sitting between them. CDR3 DNA sequence: TGTGCCAGCAGTTACTCTTCAAACTACAATGAGCAGTTCTTC. It yields the protein CASSYSSNYNEQFF.

This chain links TRBV15 with TRBJ2-1, with D possibly matching TRBD1 (6 bases). Germline loops: CDR1 LNHNV, CDR2 YYDKDF (reference sequence). V lost 7 bases and J 9 bases, leaving 19 bases between the germline ends. This CDR3 contains 14 residues. DNA for the CDR3: TGTGCCACCAAGACTGGGAACAGGGATTCTGAGCAGTTCTTC. This encodes CATKTGNRDSEQFF.

The CDR3 region has the DNA TGTGCCAGCAGCTTAGTTCGAAACTCCAAGAACACTGAAGCTTTCTTT. Its protein product is CASSLVRNSKNTEAFF. The V gene is TRBV5-8, the J gene TRBJ1-1; unclear D gene. Germline V gene lookup returns CDR1 SGHTS and CDR2 YDEGEE. Trimming stripped 2 bases from V and 1 base from J, with 15 bases between. The CDR3 has 16 residues.